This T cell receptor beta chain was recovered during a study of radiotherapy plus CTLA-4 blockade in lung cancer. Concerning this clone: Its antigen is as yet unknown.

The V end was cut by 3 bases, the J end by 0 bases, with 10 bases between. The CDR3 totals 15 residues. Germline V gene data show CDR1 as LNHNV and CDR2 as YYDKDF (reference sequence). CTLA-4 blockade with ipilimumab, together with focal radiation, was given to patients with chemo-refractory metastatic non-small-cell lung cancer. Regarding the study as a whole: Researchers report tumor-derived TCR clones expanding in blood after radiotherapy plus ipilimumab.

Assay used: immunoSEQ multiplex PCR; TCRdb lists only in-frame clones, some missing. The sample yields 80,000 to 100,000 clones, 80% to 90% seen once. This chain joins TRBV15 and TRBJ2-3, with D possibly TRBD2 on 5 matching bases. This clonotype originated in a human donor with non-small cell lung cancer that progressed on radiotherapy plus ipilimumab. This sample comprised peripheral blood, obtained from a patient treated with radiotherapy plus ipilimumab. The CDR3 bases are TGTGCCACCAGCAGGAGGAGCGGCAGCACAGATACGCAGTATTTT. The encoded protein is CATSRRSGSTDTQYF.